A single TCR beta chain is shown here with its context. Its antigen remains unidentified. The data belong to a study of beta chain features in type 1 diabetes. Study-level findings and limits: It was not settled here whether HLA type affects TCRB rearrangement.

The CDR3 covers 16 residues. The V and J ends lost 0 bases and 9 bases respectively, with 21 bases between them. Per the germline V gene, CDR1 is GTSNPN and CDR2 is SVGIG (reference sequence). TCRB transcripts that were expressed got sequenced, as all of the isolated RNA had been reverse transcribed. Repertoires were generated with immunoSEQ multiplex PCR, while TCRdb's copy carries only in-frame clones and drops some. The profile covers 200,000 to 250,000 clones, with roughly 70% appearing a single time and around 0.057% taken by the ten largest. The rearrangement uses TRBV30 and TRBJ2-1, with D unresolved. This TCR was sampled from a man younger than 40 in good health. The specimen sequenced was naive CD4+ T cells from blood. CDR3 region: CAWSVRFRTRRAEQFF. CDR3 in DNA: TGTGCCTGGAGTGTACGGTTTCGGACCCGAAGAGCTGAGCAGTTCTTC.